Each of the 16 T cell receptor beta chains below was sequenced from the same sample in a study of T cells in Graves' hyperthyroidism and ophthalmopathy. The investigators amplified TCR beta CDR3 regions from RNA transcripts. HTBI primers were employed in a first-round RT-PCR of the TCR CDR3. In TCRdb, the multiplex PCR reads were re-called with MiXCR into one record per CDR3 protein. Altogether about 400,000 distinct CDR3 sequences are present, over 13% being singletons, with the ten largest covering 25% to 30%. Input material: blood. The receptors originated from a man aged 45 to 65 with Graves' ophthalmopathy.

This clonotype was seen ten or more times. The V call is TRBV28, the J call TRBJ2-1; 9 bases are a match to TRBD2. CDR3 length: 15 amino acids. Germline V gene sequence: CDR1 MDHEN, CDR2 SYDVKM. Trimming took 5 bases from V and 8 from J; bases not matched to a gene: 10. The CDR3 DNA reads TGTGCCAGCAGTCCCTCCAGCGGGAGGATCGATGAGCAGTTCTTC. Translation gives CASSPSSGRIDEQFF.

This chain uses TRBV29-1 with TRBJ2-7; 7 bases are a match to TRBD1. Germline V CDR1 and CDR2: SQVTM, ANQGSEA. With 0 bases clipped from V and 1 base from J, the junction kept 6 bases outside the gene matches. The CDR3 is 15 residues long. This CDR3 is CSVEDQRQGSYEQYF. As DNA, the CDR3 is TGCAGCGTTGAAGATCAGAGACAGGGATCCTACGAGCAGTACTTC.

The J gene is TRBJ2-3, the V gene TRBV7-6, with 9 bases aligning to TRBD2. Germline V gene data show CDR1 as SGHVS and CDR2 as FNYEAQ. This CDR3 region has 13 residues. The junction had 6 bases not matched to a gene; V was cut back by 0 bases and J by 14 bases. In DNA form, the CDR3 reads TGTGCCAGCAGCTTAGCGGGCGGGAGGGCCTCGTATTTT. As protein: CASSLAGGRASYF.

This clonotype was seen only a few times. V is TRBV10-3 and J is TRBJ1-3, with D perhaps TRBD1 (6 bases). The V gene lost 6 bases and the J gene lost 4 bases, with 13 bases spanning the gap. The CDR3 loop spans 14 amino acids. CDR1 is ENHRY and CDR2 is SYGVKD in the germline V gene. This CDR3 reads CAISPTGIGNTIYF. Here the CDR3 DNA reads TGTGCCATCAGCCCAACAGGGATCGGAAACACCATATATTTT.

This clonotype has just a few counts. The chain couples TRBV28 to TRBJ2-7; 12 nucleotides match TRBD2. There are 13 residues in the CDR3. Germline V CDR1 and CDR2: MDHEN, SYDVKM. J gave up 9 bases and V 6 bases, and 6 bases lay outside the gene matches. The CDR3 DNA sequence: TGTGCCAGCAGCCAAGGACTAGCGGGACGGCAGTACTTC. Protein sequence: CASSQGLAGRQYF.

This clonotype has more than one count but fewer than ten. This chain uses TRBV6-1 with TRBJ2-2; 8 bases map to TRBD2. The CDR3 has 17 residues. Germline V gives CDR1 MNHNS, CDR2 SASEGT. V was pared by 4 bases and J by 4 bases, with 11 bases of the junction left unmatched. The CDR3 DNA reads TGTGCCAGCAGTGTTTCGAGCGGGAGTTTAGGCACCGGGGAGCTGTTTTTT. As protein: CASSVSSGSLGTGELFF.

This clonotype has a count of ten or more. The chain is built from TRBV20-1 and TRBJ1-1; no reliable D call. Trimming shortened V by 5 bases and J by 7 bases, and 14 bases separated the two germline ends. Germline CDR1 DFQATT, CDR2 SNEGSKA (reference sequence). This CDR3 spans 12 amino acids. The CDR3 is CSAGRTLNEAFF. Here the CDR3 DNA reads TGCAGTGCTGGCCGGACCCTCAATGAAGCTTTCTTT.

Notes on this clonotype: The junction departs from the called germline gene at one end, perhaps through a read error. The chain has TRBV5-6 and TRBJ1-6; no reliable D call. The CDR3 loop spans 16 amino acids. Germline CDR1 reads SGHDT; CDR2 reads YYEEEE. The CDR3 region is CASSLFSDPYNPPLHF. The CDR3 nucleotides read TGTGCCAGCAGTTTATTCTCGGACCCCTATAATCCACCCCTCCACTTT.

This clonotype was picked up a small number of times. This sequence joins TRBV7-2 and TRBJ2-1; D unclear. Germline values: CDR1 SGHTA, CDR2 FQGNSA. This CDR3 has 16 amino acids. Trimming removed 5 bases from V and 4 bases from J, with 18 bases in between. The CDR3 protein is CASSPMLGKHYNEQFF. CDR3 DNA sequence: TGTGCCAGCAGCCCCATGTTGGGTAAGCATTACAATGAGCAGTTCTTC. Full variable domain (remainder filled in from reference TRBV7-2 and TRBJ2-1): GAGVSQSPSNKVTEKGKDVELRCDPISGHTALYWYRQSLGQGLEFLIYFQGNSAPDKSGLPSDRFSAERTGGSVSTLTIQRTQQEDSAVYLCASSPMLGKHYNEQFFGPGTRLTVL.

The V and J genes are TRBV5-1 and TRBJ2-1; 14 bases line up with TRBD2. This CDR3 is built from 15 residues. V lost 4 bases, J lost 9 bases, and 6 bases stayed unmatched. The germline V gene encodes CDR1 SGHRS and CDR2 YFSETQ. This CDR3 is CASSTGLAGEGEQFF. CDR3 nucleotide sequence: TGCGCCAGCAGCACGGGACTAGCGGGAGAGGGTGAGCAGTTCTTC.

J is TRBJ2-7 and V is TRBV7-9; D ambiguous. The CDR3 totals 11 residues. Germline-derived CDR1 and CDR2 are SEHNR and FQNEAQ (reference sequence). Trimming shortened V by 10 bases and J by 5 bases, and 12 bases separated the two germline ends. CDR3 sequence reads: CATSTDHEQYF. CDR3 DNA: TGTGCCACCTCGACGGACCACGAGCAGTACTTC.

The V call is TRBV5-4, the J call TRBJ1-1, with 9 positions matching TRBD1. The CDR3 covers 15 residues. V shed 5 bases and J 5 bases; nucleotides not matched to a gene: 10. CDR1 and CDR2 (germline): SGHNT, YYREEE (reference sequence). CDR3 nucleotides: TGTGCCAGCAGTTCCGGGGGACAGGGTGATACTGAAGCTTTCTTT. Encoded protein: CASSSGGQGDTEAFF.

This clonotype was seen at least ten times. The V call is TRBV20-1, the J call TRBJ2-7; 10 bases fit TRBD2. The CDR3 has 14 residues. Trimming removed 4 bases from V and 2 bases from J; junction bases left unmatched: 5. CDR1 and CDR2 (germline): DFQATT, SNEGSKA (reference sequence). CDR3 sequence (DNA): TGCAGTGCTAATAGCGGGGGGAAACCCTACGAGCAGTACTTC. This sequence encodes CSANSGGKPYEQYF.

V usage is TRBV19 and J usage is TRBJ1-2; D call uncertain. Deletions cut 3 bases from V and 3 bases from J, with 11 bases between. The CDR3 runs to 14 residues. The V gene's germline CDR1 is LNHDA and CDR2 SQIVND (reference sequence). CDR3 loop: CASSISATHYGYTF. The CDR3 DNA follows: TGTGCCAGTAGTATTTCGGCCACCCACTATGGCTACACCTTC.

Only a few counts were recorded for this clonotype. The chain is built from TRBV28 and TRBJ1-6; D unresolved. Germline lookup yields CDR1 MDHEN and CDR2 SYDVKM. V gave up 6 bases and J gave up 5 bases, with 5 bases separating them. This CDR3 has 12 amino acids. The DNA for the CDR3 is TGTGCCAGCAGGGTGAATAATTCACCCCTCCACTTT. Translating it yields CASRVNNSPLHF.

This chain connects TRBV11-2 to TRBJ2-1; 7 bases match TRBD2. Germline trimming cut 6 bases from V and 2 bases from J; bases unmatched to any gene: 7. The CDR3 spans 15 residues. Germline CDR1 and CDR2: SGHAT and FQNNGV. CDR3 coding DNA: TGTGCCAGCAGTCATTTCCGGGAGGCCTACAATGAGCAGTTCTTC. Encoded protein: CASSHFREAYNEQFF.